This T cell receptor beta chain was recorded in a study of early T cells in non-severe SARS-CoV-2 infection. Study details: Unsorted whole-blood RNA was sequenced in bulk, leaving chains unpaired. Study conclusions and caveats: In VDJdb matching, anti-spike CD8 responses were favored while private and CD4 specificities went missing.

Each cDNA molecule carried a unique molecular identifier. TCRdb re-called the 5' RACE reads through MiXCR, storing one row per CDR3 protein. The data hold some 28,000 distinct CDR3 sequences, with approximately 4.3% observed a single time. Notes on this clonotype: Its matching antigen is unknown.

Germline-derived CDR1 and CDR2 are SGHTA and FQGTGA. This CDR3 comprises 15 residues. The ends lost 4 bases at V and 2 bases at J; junction bases unmatched: 3. The sample taken for sequencing was whole blood. This sequence originates from an adult who was a healthcare worker with PCR-confirmed SARS-CoV-2 infection or an uninfected control (not recorded which). The chain recombines TRBV7-3 with TRBJ2-2, with 8 bases fitting TRBD1. CDR3 in DNA: TGTGCCAGCAGCTCCGGGACAGGAAACACCGGGGAGCTGTTTTTT. Translating it yields CASSSGTGNTGELFF. Full variable domain (outside the CDR3, taken from reference TRBV7-3 and TRBJ2-2): GAGVSQTPSNKVTEKGKYVELRCDPISGHTALYWYRQSLGQGPEFLIYFQGTGAADDSGLPNDRFFAVRPEGSVSTLKIQRTERGDSAVYLCASSSGTGNTGELFFGEGSRLTVL.